This entry describes one T cell receptor beta chain. Its antigen is still unknown. Through a sample-barcoded 5' primer and a J-beta primer mix, a second PCR was run for roughly 6 to 11 cycles. Each cDNA molecule was tagged by a template-switch adaptor with 12 random nucleotides. Every sample returned 2.5 million or more CDR3-containing paired-end reads. TCRdb re-called the 5' RACE reads with MiXCR, one entry per CDR3 protein. The sample lists approximately 940,000 distinct CDR3 sequences, around 48% occurring once. The source of the sample is a study of blood T cells in healthy people across ages. Findings and caveats of the study: Among long-lived donors, naive CD4+ cells were more numerous and diversity higher than in aged donors.

The sample taken for sequencing was blood. The TCR sequence derives from a man younger than 40 in good health.

This CDR3 is CASSPAGMVTTEAFF. DNA for the CDR3: TGTGCCAGCAGTCCCGCGGGGATGGTTACTACTGAAGCTTTCTTT. The chain joins TRBV7-9 to TRBJ1-1, with D uncertain. Germline CDR1 reads SEHNR; CDR2 reads FQNEAQ (reference sequence). V was trimmed by 6 bases and J by 5 bases, leaving 19 bases between them. This CDR3 is 15 amino acids long.